Below are 4 T cell receptor beta chains sequenced from a single sample in a study of regulatory T cells in long-lasting Graves disease. Building of the TCR beta libraries involved iRepertoire HTBI primers and Arm-PCR of CDR3 regions. MiXCR, applied by TCRdb to the multiplex PCR reads, yields one record per CDR3 protein. The top ten hold about 25% of the sample, which has hundreds of thousands of distinct CDR3 sequences, about 15% seen once. Specified time point: newly diagnosed GD, antithyroid drugs for less than 3 months. Preparation of the TCR library used RNA extracted from PBMCs. These data were likewise used in another study, on T cells in Graves' hyperthyroidism and ophthalmopathy.

Material: peripheral blood mononuclear cells (PBMCs), obtained at new diagnosis, from a patient treated with antithyroid drugs. Source of these receptors: a woman aged 35 to 60 with Graves disease.

The chain combines TRBV6-2 or TRBV6-3 with TRBJ2-3, with D unresolved. V was trimmed by 2 bases and J by 6 bases, leaving 6 bases between them. Germline V gene lookup returns CDR1 MNHEY and CDR2 SVGEGT. This CDR3 has 12 residues. DNA of the CDR3: TGTGCCAGCAGTTACGCCAGGGATACGCAGTATTTT. This codes for CASSYARDTQYF.

Points on this clonotype: It may be a read error: a sequence one base away is much more abundant. The chain recombines TRBV7-2 with TRBJ1-2, with a weak D call TRBD1 (5 bases). The CDR3 has 13 residues. Germline V gene lookup returns CDR1 SGHTA and CDR2 FQGNSA. Trimming stripped 3 bases from V and 6 bases from J, with 11 bases between. For the CDR3, the DNA is TGTGCCAGCAGCTTGGGACTCTATGATGGCTACACCTTC. Its protein is CASSLGLYDGYTF.

This clonotype turned up a few times. V and J are TRBV5-1 and TRBJ1-4; 7 positions match TRBD1. The V gene's germline CDR1 is SGHRS and CDR2 YFSETQ. The J segment lost 11 bases and the V segment lost 0 bases, leaving 4 bases of the junction unmatched. The CDR3 has 13 residues. DNA of the CDR3: TGCGCCAGCAGCTTGGAGCAGGGGGGGAAACTGTTTTTT. Its translation: CASSLEQGGKLFF.

This clonotype was seen only a few times. The chain couples TRBV7-9 to TRBJ1-3, with D tentatively TRBD1 (5 bases). Germline V CDR1 and CDR2: SEHNR, FQNEAQ (reference sequence). CDR3 size: 16 residues. V was clipped by 1 base and J by 4 bases, with 14 bases between them. CDR3 region: CASSLDSPGTGNTIYF. The DNA of the CDR3 is TGTGCCAGCAGCTTAGATAGCCCGGGGACGGGAAACACCATATATTTT.